The clone carrying this T cell receptor (beta chain) occurred once. The record originates from a study of blood T cell repertoires in COVID-19. At the level of the study: Samples representing acute and convalescent COVID-19 were sourced from the United States, Italy and Spain. The cDNA or gDNA used as material had been derived from T cells, B-cell-depleted T cells, or PBMCs.

Germline V gives CDR1 LNHDA, CDR2 SQIVND (reference sequence). This CDR3 contains 13 residues. V lost 5 bases to trimming and J lost 2 bases, with 7 bases between them. The data were produced by immunoSEQ multiplex PCR, yet TCRdb's version contains in-frame clones alone and is incomplete. The data hold 150,000 to 200,000 clones, with about 85% observed a single time. Sequenced input: peripheral blood. The source of this sequence is a man between 65 and 80 years old with active or convalescent COVID-19. The V call is TRBV19, the J call TRBJ2-1; a weak D match, TRBD2 (5 bases). Here the CDR3 DNA reads TGTGCCAGTAGTGTCGGGGCCTACAATGAGCAGTTCTTC. Amino acid sequence: CASSVGAYNEQFF.